Each of the 9 T cell receptor beta chains below was sequenced from the same sample in a study of regulatory T cells in long-lasting Graves disease. Construction of the TCR beta libraries employed iRepertoire HTBI primers in conjunction with Arm-PCR of CDR3 regions. TCRdb analysed the multiplex PCR reads with MiXCR anew, one entry per CDR3 protein. The table shows 320,000 or so distinct CDR3 sequences, with roughly 18% occurring only once. Sample time point: newly diagnosed GD, antithyroid drugs for less than 3 months. RNA extracted from PBMCs served as the sequencing template. The sequenced sample was peripheral blood mononuclear cells (PBMCs), obtained at new diagnosis, from a patient treated with antithyroid drugs. These receptors originate from a female donor with Graves disease.

Of note for this clonotype: This may be a read error, as it is one base from a much larger clone. This sequence joins TRBV27 and TRBJ2-7; D might be TRBD1 (6 bases). There are 14 residues in the CDR3. Trimming shortened V by 5 bases and J by 6 bases, and 17 bases separated the two germline ends. Germline V gene sequence: CDR1 MNHEY, CDR2 SMNVEV (reference sequence). This CDR3 is CASSLDRDMPEQYF. CDR3 sequence (DNA): TGTGCCAGCAGTCTCGACCGGGACATGCCCGAGCAGTACTTC.

This clonotype was detected many times. The V gene is TRBV28, the J gene TRBJ2-1, with D perhaps matching TRBD2 (6 bases). Germline loops: CDR1 MDHEN, CDR2 SYDVKM. The V end was cut by 4 bases, the J end by 8 bases, with 9 bases between. The CDR3 is 12 amino acids. The CDR3 nucleotides are TGTGCCAGCAGTTCGTCTAGCGATGAGCAGTTCTTC. Translated: CASSSSSDEQFF.

Worth noting for this clonotype: A much larger clone differs by one base, so this may be a read error. Here the CDR3 reads CASSPDQGRVAFF. The CDR3 nucleotides are TGTGCCAGCAGCCCAGACCAGGGCCGAGTAGCTTTCTTT. The J gene is TRBJ1-1, the V gene TRBV6-1; D might be TRBD1 (5 bases). Germline V gives CDR1 MNHNS, CDR2 SASEGT. The V end lost 6 bases, the J end lost 10 bases, and 18 bases lay between the germline ends. The CDR3 has 13 residues.

This clonotype was seen at least ten times. V usage is TRBV29-1 and J usage is TRBJ2-7; TRBD2 might be the D (5 bases). This CDR3 comprises 14 residues. Germline CDR1 SQVTM, CDR2 ANQGSEA. V was cut by 4 bases and J by 4 bases, with 17 bases left in between. The CDR3 sequence: CSVVREERAYEQYF. DNA of the CDR3: TGCAGCGTTGTGCGCGAGGAGAGGGCATACGAGCAGTACTTC.

This clonotype has ten or more counts. The chain employs TRBV5-1 and TRBJ1-5; 10 nucleotides agree with TRBD1. CDR1 SGHRS and CDR2 YFSETQ come from the germline V gene. J lost 2 bases, V lost 4 bases, and 3 bases had no gene match. The CDR3 is 15 residues long. The CDR3 loop is CASSATGGGNQPQHF. CDR3 DNA: TGCGCCAGCAGCGCGACAGGGGGCGGCAATCAGCCCCAGCATTTT. Full variable domain (remainder filled in from reference TRBV5-1 and TRBJ1-5): KAGVTQTPRYLIKTRGQQVTLSCSPISGHRSVSWYQQTPGQGLQFLFEYFSETQRNKGNFPGRFSGRQFSNSRSEMNVSTLELGDSALYLCASSATGGGNQPQHFGDGTRLSIL.

This clonotype was counted a few times. The chain recombines TRBV5-1 with TRBJ2-5; 8 bases map to TRBD2. The junction had 10 bases not matched to a gene; V was cut back by 2 bases and J by 7 bases. This CDR3 has 15 amino acids. Per the germline V gene, CDR1 is SGHRS and CDR2 is YFSETQ. The CDR3 here is CASSFGLAEPGTQYF. The CDR3 region has the DNA TGCGCCAGCAGCTTTGGACTAGCCGAGCCGGGGACCCAGTACTTC.

The J gene is TRBJ1-1, the V gene TRBV24-1, with D possibly TRBD1 on 5 matching bases. The germline V gene encodes CDR1 KGHDR and CDR2 SFDVKD. This CDR3 has 14 residues. V lost 3 bases, J lost 7 bases, and 14 bases lay in between. In DNA, the CDR3 is TGTGCCACCAGTGATCGGGGTGTGGGGGGTGAAGCTTTCTTT. Encoded protein: CATSDRGVGGEAFF.

Points on this clonotype: A much larger clone lies one base from this, so it may be a read error. The chain links TRBV30 to TRBJ2-6, with TRBD1 as a possible D gene (6 bases). The CDR3 is 12 amino acids. Germline values: CDR1 GTSNPN, CDR2 SVGIG (reference sequence). The CDR3 is CASGDGANFLTF. The CDR3, as DNA: TGTGCATCAGGGGACGGGGCCAACTTCCTGACTTTC.

In its sample, this clonotype was seen many times. This chain connects TRBV9 to TRBJ1-2; no definite D call. From germline, CDR1 is SGDLS and CDR2 YYNGEE. This CDR3 is 13 amino acids long. Trimming removed 2 bases from V and 2 bases from J, with 7 bases in between. The CDR3 spells CASSVDFNYGYTF. The CDR3 bases are TGTGCCAGCAGCGTCGACTTCAACTATGGCTACACCTTC.